A single sample gave rise to the 4 T cell receptor beta chains below, sequenced in a study of control samples from healthy donors and cancer patients. Sequencing was performed with immunoSEQ multiplex PCR; in TCRdb, only in-frame clones are kept and a portion is missing. The sample contains about 120,000 clones, 88% of which appear only once. Sample: blood. The receptors originated from a woman in her 70s in good health.

The sample holds one count of this clone. This chain's CDR3 is CASSLGRGVTDTQYF. The CDR3 DNA sequence: TGCGCCAGCAGCTTGGGGAGGGGAGTCACAGATACGCAGTATTTT. V and J are TRBV5-1 and TRBJ2-3; a weak D match, TRBD2 (6 bases). Per the germline V gene, CDR1 is SGHRS and CDR2 is YFSETQ. V was clipped by 0 bases and J by 2 bases, with 10 bases between them. The CDR3 runs 15 residues.

This chain uses TRBV10-2 with TRBJ2-2; D possibly uses TRBD1 or TRBD2 (5 bases each). The CDR3 runs to 15 residues. Trimming cost V 4 bases and J 1 base, with 10 bases left between them. Looked up from germline, CDR1 is WSHSY and CDR2 is SAAADI. CDR3 residues: CASSGGSGNTGELFF. The CDR3, as DNA: TGCGCCAGCAGTGGGGGCAGCGGGAACACCGGGGAGCTGTTTTTT.

This chain connects TRBV7-9 to TRBJ1-1, with D perhaps matching TRBD1 (6 bases). The CDR3 spans 15 residues. Per the germline V gene, CDR1 is SEHNR and CDR2 is FQNEAQ (reference sequence). Trimming took off 5 bases at V and 4 bases at J, with 17 bases between the two ends. Here the CDR3 DNA reads TGTGCCAGCAGCCCGGCGAGTCAGGGGAGCACTGAAGCTTTCTTT. Residues: CASSPASQGSTEAFF.

The rearrangement links TRBV6-1 to TRBJ2-3, with 8 bases aligning to TRBD2. Germline V gives CDR1 MNHNS, CDR2 SASEGT. This CDR3 is 16 amino acids long. V lost 1 base to trimming and J lost 0 bases; unmatched junction nucleotides: 3. The CDR3 protein is CASSEGRGVSTDTQYF. DNA for the CDR3: TGTGCCAGCAGTGAAGGGCGGGGGGTAAGCACAGATACGCAGTATTTT.